This TCR beta chain comes out of a study of cytomegalovirus exposure and HLA in healthy donors. Whole-study context: The 120 validation repertoires, a later analysis reported, used the same platform as the 550 to 700 repertoires from the first cohort. Study-wide points: In the approximately 120 validation repertoires, a later analysis found that first-cohort TCR clusters tended to co-occur. A classifier reportedly called cytomegalovirus status with high sensitivity and specificity. TCR beta chains numbering some 160 were designated cytomegalovirus-associated.

CDR1 and CDR2 (germline): KGHSH, LQKENI. The V end lost 5 bases, the J end lost 3 bases, and 17 bases lay between the germline ends. This CDR3 is 15 amino acids long. Generated by immunoSEQ multiplex PCR, the TCRdb table keeps only in-frame clones and is missing some. Among roughly 130,000 clones listed, approximately 91% were seen once. Of note for this clone: Its antigen is not known.

Sequencing used PBMCs. The chain joins TRBV18 to TRBJ2-7; maybe TRBD1 (7 bases). This receptor was identified in a man aged 30 to 45 in good health and CMV-seronegative. CDR3 protein: CASSLFTGEVYEQYF. The CDR3 region has the DNA TGTGCCAGCTCATTATTCACAGGGGAGGTCTACGAGCAGTACTTC.